The TCR beta chain described here comes from a study of cytomegalovirus exposure and HLA in healthy donors. Across the whole study: Prior work identified 95 million to 120 million unique TCR beta sequences in 150 million to 200 million T cells.

Primers included in the PCR were 60 Vbeta and 13 Jbeta primers. Method: immunoSEQ multiplex PCR; TCRdb's copy keeps in-frame clones and lacks some. The data contain more than 150,000 clones, roughly four fifths of them singletons. Overall study findings and caveats: Reportedly, fewer N-insertions than the roughly 690-donor mean appeared in an Asian-associated ancestry cluster in a later analysis. Highest at DRB1 and lowest at HLA-C, TCR association rates differed among HLA loci in a later analysis.

Donors had nominal health at sampling but likely had unrecorded immune exposures. This clone appeared a few times. The antigen is unknown. CDR3 length equals 15 residues. Germline V gene sequence: CDR1 MNHEY, CDR2 SVGAGI. Trimming took 6 bases from V and 5 from J, leaving 20 bases between them. This sequence joins TRBV6-5 and TRBJ2-7; weak D call: TRBD2 (7 bases). This TCR was sampled from a man between 45 and 60 years old in good health and CMV-seronegative. Input material: PBMCs. This CDR3 reads CASRQLAGAFDEQYF. Written as DNA, the CDR3 is TGTGCCAGCAGGCAACTGGCGGGGGCCTTTGACGAGCAGTACTTC.